This is a list of T cell receptor beta chains from one sample in a study of blood T cell repertoires in COVID-19. Using immunoSEQ multiplex PCR, the repertoire was profiled, and TCRdb retains in-frame clones only, with some absent. The sample includes roughly 180,000 clones, 70% to 90% of them seen just once. Sequenced input: peripheral blood. These receptor sequences come from a woman aged 50 to 65 with COVID-19, enrolled during active disease. Both conserved end residues are part of each CDR3. Each record gives: V gene, D gene, J gene, clone size, CDR3 protein, CDR3 DNA. The D gene is left open where the match is weak. Some rows mark clone size as missing; the rest say once, few, many or name a class of expanded clone.

v_call: TRBV5-1
d_call: NA
j_call: TRBJ2-1
clone_size: once
cdr3_aa: CASSLTGEQFF
cdr3_nt: TGCGCCAGCAGCTTGACGGGGGAGCAGTTCTTC

v_call: TRBV30
d_call: NA
j_call: TRBJ1-3
clone_size: NA
cdr3_aa: CAWSTFLGTGNTIYF
cdr3_nt: TGTGCCTGGAGTACCTTTCTGGGCACTGGAAACACCATATATTTT

v_call: TRBV4-1
d_call: TRBD2
j_call: TRBJ2-1
clone_size: NA
cdr3_aa: CASSQGGAGGPLFF
cdr3_nt: TGCGCCAGCAGCCAAGGTGGAGCGGGGGGCCCACTGTTCTTC

v_call: TRBV7-9
d_call: TRBD1
j_call: TRBJ2-7
clone_size: NA
cdr3_aa: CASSNTGGPTPYEQYF
cdr3_nt: TGTGCCAGCAGCAACACAGGGGGTCCAACTCCCTACGAGCAGTACTTC

v_call: TRBV5-6
d_call: NA
j_call: TRBJ1-2
clone_size: NA
cdr3_aa: CASRRQQAYGYTF
cdr3_nt: TGTGCCAGCAGACGACAGCAAGCCTATGGCTACACCTTC

v_call: TRBV6-6
d_call: NA
j_call: TRBJ1-3
clone_size: NA
cdr3_aa: CASSQDSISGNTIYF
cdr3_nt: TGTGCCAGCAGCCAGGACAGCATCTCTGGAAACACCATATATTTT

v_call: TRBV6-2/TRBV6-3
d_call: TRBD2
j_call: TRBJ2-5
clone_size: NA
cdr3_aa: CASSPGTSGARRQETQYF
cdr3_nt: TGTGCCAGCAGTCCCGGGACTAGCGGGGCACGGAGACAAGAGACCCAGTACTTC

v_call: TRBV5-4
d_call: TRBD1
j_call: TRBJ1-2
clone_size: NA
cdr3_aa: CASSLWDRGLNNYGYTF
cdr3_nt: TGTGCCAGCAGCCTCTGGGACAGGGGGCTAAATAACTATGGCTACACCTTC

v_call: TRBV28
d_call: NA
j_call: TRBJ2-7
clone_size: once
cdr3_aa: CASSSEQPSYEQYF
cdr3_nt: TGTGCCAGCAGTTCTGAACAGCCATCCTACGAGCAGTACTTC

v_call: TRBV7-2
d_call: TRBD2
j_call: TRBJ2-1
clone_size: NA
cdr3_aa: CASSTARGVLYNEQFF
cdr3_nt: TGTGCCAGCAGCACTGCACGGGGGGTTCTTTACAATGAGCAGTTCTTC

v_call: TRBV6-5
d_call: TRBD2
j_call: TRBJ2-3
clone_size: once
cdr3_aa: CASTSGGAGTDTQYF
cdr3_nt: TGTGCCAGCACTAGCGGGGGGGCCGGCACAGATACGCAGTATTTT

v_call: TRBV18
d_call: TRBD2
j_call: TRBJ2-7
clone_size: NA
cdr3_aa: CASSQTSGSSYEQYF
cdr3_nt: TGTGCCAGCTCTCAAACTAGCGGGAGCTCCTACGAGCAGTACTTC

v_call: TRBV19
d_call: NA
j_call: TRBJ1-2
clone_size: NA
cdr3_aa: CASSEGGGYTF
cdr3_nt: TGTGCCAGTAGTGAAGGCGGTGGCTACACCTTC

v_call: TRBV11-3
d_call: NA
j_call: TRBJ1-6
clone_size: NA
cdr3_aa: CASSSTERSSYNSPLHF
cdr3_nt: TGTGCCAGCAGCTCTACCGAGCGGTCGTCCTATAATTCACCCCTCCACTTT

v_call: TRBV3-1/TRBV3-2
d_call: TRBD1
j_call: TRBJ1-2
clone_size: NA
cdr3_aa: CASSKPLDRGFGYTF
cdr3_nt: TGTGCCAGCAGCAAACCACTCGACAGGGGATTTGGCTACACCTTC

v_call: TRBV6-5
d_call: NA
j_call: TRBJ1-4
clone_size: NA
cdr3_aa: CASSSSGFEKLFF
cdr3_nt: TGTGCCAGCAGTTCTTCAGGATTTGAAAAACTGTTTTTT

v_call: TRBV2
d_call: TRBD1
j_call: TRBJ1-1
clone_size: NA
cdr3_aa: CASSVGQGAPTEAFF
cdr3_nt: TGTGCCAGCAGTGTAGGACAGGGGGCCCCCACTGAAGCTTTCTTT

v_call: TRBV11-3
d_call: NA
j_call: TRBJ1-4
clone_size: NA
cdr3_aa: CASSLGTNNEKLFF
cdr3_nt: TGTGCCAGCAGCTTAGGGACAAATAATGAAAAACTGTTTTTT

v_call: TRBV4-1
d_call: NA
j_call: TRBJ1-5
clone_size: NA
cdr3_aa: CASSQFAGKSNQPQHF
cdr3_nt: TGCGCCAGCAGCCAATTTGCGGGGAAAAGCAATCAGCCCCAGCATTTT

v_call: TRBV7-2
d_call: TRBD1
j_call: TRBJ2-2
clone_size: NA
cdr3_aa: CASSWRTGNTGELFF
cdr3_nt: TGTGCCAGCAGCTGGCGGACAGGGAACACCGGGGAGCTGTTTTTT

v_call: TRBV3-1/TRBV3-2
d_call: NA
j_call: TRBJ2-3
clone_size: NA
cdr3_aa: CASSPGLLSTDTQYF
cdr3_nt: TGTGCCAGCAGCCCCGGACTCTTAAGCACAGATACGCAGTATTTT

v_call: TRBV15
d_call: NA
j_call: TRBJ1-5
clone_size: NA
cdr3_aa: CATRQGYNQPQHF
cdr3_nt: TGTGCCACCAGGCAGGGTTACAATCAGCCCCAGCATTTT